The clone carrying this T cell receptor (beta chain) was seen ten or more times. Its specificity is not known. The source of the sample is a study of T cells in Graves' hyperthyroidism and ophthalmopathy. Findings and caveats of the study: A model using 13 V-J features told ophthalmopathy apart from stable hyperthyroidism. The model made its ophthalmopathy prediction, and onset followed a median approximately 6 months later.

RNA transcripts provided the source from which TCR beta CDR3 regions were amplified. HTBI primers were used for first-round RT-PCR of the TCR CDR3. TCRdb re-called the multiplex PCR reads through MiXCR, storing one row per CDR3 protein. The table lists some 620,000 distinct CDR3 sequences, 15% to 20% of them singletons, with less than 4.5% in the top ten. The CDR3 consists of 12 residues. V shed 0 bases and J shed 2 bases, with 2 bases lying between them. Germline CDR1 SQVTM, CDR2 ANQGSEA. This sequence originates from a woman in her 30s with Graves' hyperthyroidism. This chain links TRBV29-1 with TRBJ2-1; D remains ambiguous. Specimen: blood. The CDR3 nucleotides read TGCAGCGTTGAAGAAACCTACAATGAGCAGTTCTTC. It codes for CSVEETYNEQFF.